Presented here are 21 T cell receptor beta chains from one specimen sequenced in a study of OX40 agonist ivuxolimab in advanced cancers. The repertoire was sequenced with immunoSEQ multiplex PCR; TCRdb's copy has only in-frame clones and lacks some. The top ten clones hold about 16% of a sample with about 22,000 clones, more than 75% of them seen once. Sequencing used CD4+ or CD8+ T cells sorted from blood, obtained in a trial of the OX40 agonist ivuxolimab. These receptors were collected from an adult with an advanced solid tumor such as melanoma, head and neck, liver or kidney cancer.

The gene calls are TRBV6-1 and TRBJ1-1; D is unresolved. The V gene's germline CDR1 is MNHNS and CDR2 SASEGT. Trimming took 2 bases from V and 0 from J, leaving 10 bases between them. The CDR3 covers 15 residues. The CDR3 DNA reads as TGTGCCAGCAGTGAATTCGTCCTCATGAACACTGAAGCTTTCTTT. Translated: CASSEFVLMNTEAFF.

The J gene is TRBJ1-2, the V gene TRBV30; 10 positions match TRBD1. J gave up 6 bases and V 3 bases, and 4 bases lay outside the gene matches. This CDR3 region has 13 residues. Per germline, CDR1 GTSNPN and CDR2 SVGIG (reference sequence). CDR3 DNA sequence: TGTGCCTGGAGCCTCGGGACAGGGGATGGCTACACCTTC. Its translation: CAWSLGTGDGYTF.

The J gene is TRBJ2-2, the V gene TRBV6-1, with TRBD2 matching 7 bases. This CDR3 has 12 residues. V shed 8 bases and J 3 bases; nucleotides not matched to a gene: 0. Germline assignment: CDR1 MNHNS and CDR2 SASEGT. The CDR3 loop is CASAGDTGELFF. CDR3 DNA sequence: TGTGCCAGCGCGGGGGACACCGGGGAGCTGTTTTTT.

J is TRBJ1-6 and V is TRBV19, with D possibly TRBD1 on 5 matching bases. CDR3 size: 13 residues. V lost 4 bases and J lost 14, with 15 bases in between. Germline V gives CDR1 LNHDA, CDR2 SQIVND (reference sequence). The CDR3 coding sequence is TGTGCCAGTAGTACCGGGGCCTTCATCTCCCTCCACTTT. Amino acids: CASSTGAFISLHF.

The CDR3 DNA is TGTGCCAGCAGCCACTCCGGGACAGGGTTGAAGAATGAGCAGTTCTTC. It specifies CASSHSGTGLKNEQFF. The rearrangement joins TRBV4-2 to TRBJ2-1, with 9 positions matching TRBD1. The CDR3 covers 16 residues. The V and J ends lost 3 bases and 7 bases, in that order; junction bases with no gene match: 10. Germline lookup yields CDR1 LGHNA and CDR2 YNFKEQ.

In the case of this clone: Other DNA sequences in the same sample also yield this CDR3. The chain employs TRBV5-8 and TRBJ2-7, with D hard to call. CDR3 size: 13 residues. Germline loops: CDR1 SGHTS, CDR2 YDEGEE. Trimming left V 4 bases short and J 1 base short, with 9 bases between. The CDR3 spells CASSVGFSYEQYF. CDR3 coding DNA: TGTGCCAGCAGCGTGGGGTTTTCCTACGAGCAGTACTTC.

The chain combines TRBV12-5 with TRBJ2-1; TRBD2 aligns across 9 bases. Trimming took 2 bases from V and 8 from J; bases not matched to a gene: 13. The CDR3 contains 17 residues. Germline V gives CDR1 LGHNT, CDR2 FRNRAP. The CDR3 protein is CASGLLFSGGLIDEQFF. The CDR3, as DNA: TGTGCTAGTGGTTTGTTATTTAGCGGGGGCCTTATCGATGAGCAGTTCTTC.

This chain joins TRBV2 and TRBJ1-4; possible D gene TRBD1, 5 bases. Germline V gives CDR1 SNHLY, CDR2 FYNNEI. V lost 8 bases and J 8 bases, leaving 15 bases between the germline ends. This CDR3 is built from 13 residues. The CDR3 reads CASGGSSAEKLFF. The CDR3 nucleotides are TGTGCCAGCGGGGGATCGTCGGCGGAAAAACTGTTTTTT. The whole variable domain, remainder taken from reference TRBV2 and TRBJ1-4, is EPEVTQTPSHQVTQMGQEVILRCVPISNHLYFYWYRQILGQKVEFLVSFYNNEISEKSEIFDDQFSVERPDGSNFTLKIRSTKLEDSAMYFCASGGSSAEKLFFGSGTQLSVL.

For the CDR3, the DNA is TGTGCCAGCAGCTTAGTACGGCAGGAAGCTTTCTTT. It encodes CASSLVRQEAFF. This chain uses TRBV7-2 with TRBJ1-1; D gene unclear. The CDR3 runs to 12 residues. CDR1 and CDR2 from the germline V gene are SGHTA and FQGNSA. Trimming left V 1 base short and J 8 bases short, with 8 bases between.

This CDR3 reads CASSFVDSPLEQYF. The CDR3 coding sequence is TGTGCCAGCAGTTTTGTGGACAGCCCCTTAGAGCAGTACTTC. The chain combines TRBV27 with TRBJ2-7; weak D call: TRBD1 (6 bases). The length of the CDR3 is 14 residues. Trimming shortened V by 3 bases and J by 7 bases, and 16 bases separated the two germline ends. Germline V gene data show CDR1 as MNHEY and CDR2 as SMNVEV (reference sequence).

This chain joins TRBV13 and TRBJ2-7; possible D gene TRBD1, 6 bases. Trimming removed 7 bases from V and 0 bases from J, with 10 bases in between. Looked up from germline, CDR1 is PRHDT and CDR2 is FYEKMQ (reference sequence). This CDR3 region has 13 residues. The CDR3 here is CASTPTGSYEQYF. The DNA for the CDR3 is TGTGCCAGCACCCCGACAGGCTCCTACGAGCAGTACTTC.

The chain recombines TRBV7-9 with TRBJ2-7; 9 nucleotides agree with TRBD1. Germline V gives CDR1 SEHNR, CDR2 FQNEAQ (reference sequence). This CDR3 is built from 14 residues. V gave up 7 bases and J gave up 3 bases; unmatched junction bases: 7. The CDR3 here is CASNKPDRGYEQYF. CDR3 coding DNA: TGTGCCAGCAACAAACCGGACAGGGGCTACGAGCAGTACTTC. Full variable domain (outside the CDR3, taken from reference TRBV7-9 and TRBJ2-7): DTGVSQNPRHKITKRGQNVTFRCDPISEHNRLYWYRQTLGQGPEFLTYFQNEAQLEKSRLLSDRFSAERPKGSFSTLEIQRTEQGDSAMYLCASNKPDRGYEQYFGPGTRLTVT.

The chain joins TRBV4-1 to TRBJ1-4, with D unclear. The CDR3 sequence is 11 residues long. Deletions cut 6 bases from V and 4 bases from J, with 3 bases between. Germline lookup yields CDR1 MGHRA and CDR2 YSYEKL. This CDR3 reads CASSRNEKLFF. CDR3 DNA: TGCGCCAGCAGTCGTAATGAAAAACTGTTTTTT.

The CDR3 nucleotides are TGTGCCAGCAGCTTACGTGAACCTGGTAAGGAGCAGTACTTC. Translating it yields CASSLREPGKEQYF. V usage is TRBV7-9 and J usage is TRBJ2-7, with no clear D. CDR1 and CDR2 from the germline V gene are SEHNR and FQNEAQ (reference sequence). V was cut by 2 bases and J by 7 bases, with 15 bases left in between. The CDR3 extends over 14 amino acids.

The rearrangement uses TRBV11-2 and TRBJ2-7; D may be TRBD2 (5 bases). With 5 bases removed from V and 4 bases from J, the gap between germline ends came to 12 bases. This CDR3 has 13 amino acids. The germline gives CDR1 SGHAT, CDR2 FQNNGV. This CDR3 is CASSPDWEYEQYF. CDR3 in DNA: TGTGCCAGCAGCCCAGACTGGGAGTACGAGCAGTACTTC.

The rearrangement joins TRBV5-4 to TRBJ1-2; TRBD1 matches at 10 bases. The CDR3 has 13 amino acids. V lost 7 bases to trimming and J lost 6 bases; unmatched junction nucleotides: 6. CDR1 SGHNT and CDR2 YYREEE come from the germline V gene (reference sequence). Here the CDR3 DNA reads TGTGCCAGCCGGGGACAGGGGTGGGATGGCTACACCTTC. This codes for CASRGQGWDGYTF.

This chain joins TRBV6-1 and TRBJ2-5; 12 bases agree with TRBD2. This CDR3 spans 15 amino acids. Germline V gene data show CDR1 as MNHNS and CDR2 as SASEGT. V gave up 4 bases and J gave up 4 bases; unmatched junction bases: 4. Here the CDR3 DNA reads TGTGCCAGCAGTGGGTGGACTAGCGGGGCAGAGACCCAGTACTTC. Translating it yields CASSGWTSGAETQYF.

The CDR3 loop is CATSRDGPRVGDEQFF. The CDR3 DNA is TGTGCCACCAGCAGAGACGGGCCCCGGGTTGGGGATGAGCAGTTCTTC. The rearrangement links TRBV15 to TRBJ2-1; D uncertain. This CDR3 has 16 residues. CDR1 is LNHNV and CDR2 is YYDKDF in the germline V gene (reference sequence). Between the trimmed V and J ends, which lost 0 bases and 8 bases, there was a span of 17 bases.

The rearrangement uses TRBV28 and TRBJ1-4, with D tentatively TRBD1 (6 bases). V gave up 7 bases and J gave up 8 bases, with 26 bases separating them. The CDR3 is 17 amino acids. Germline-derived CDR1 and CDR2 are MDHEN and SYDVKM. As DNA, the CDR3 is TGTGCCAGCACAGTCTTAACTCCTAGGGGGGTCGGCGAAAAACTGTTTTTT. Translating gives CASTVLTPRGVGEKLFF.

The chain recombines TRBV30 with TRBJ1-1, with D unresolved. The germline CDR1 and CDR2 sequences are GTSNPN and SVGIG (reference sequence). The CDR3 is 13 amino acids. V lost 0 bases and J lost 6, with 11 bases in between. The CDR3 is CAWSVVWGSEAFF. For the CDR3, the DNA is TGTGCCTGGAGTGTCGTCTGGGGATCTGAAGCTTTCTTT.

The rearrangement links TRBV7-2 to TRBJ1-6; 9 nucleotides line up with TRBD1. Germline V gene sequence: CDR1 SGHTA, CDR2 FQGNSA. This CDR3 is built from 17 residues. V trimming: 4 bases; J trimming: 6 bases; junction bases outside the gene matches: 10. CDR3 DNA sequence: TGTGCCAGCAGCTATGGACAGGGGAGATTCCGTAATTCACCCCTCCACTTT. This encodes CASSYGQGRFRNSPLHF.